The 30 T cell receptor beta chains given below trace back to one sample, sequenced in a study of OX40 agonist ivuxolimab in advanced cancers. The repertoire was sequenced with immunoSEQ multiplex PCR; TCRdb's copy has only in-frame clones and lacks some. The sample includes approximately 70,000 clones, around 90% seen only once; the top ten take around 1%. The sample consisted of CD4+ or CD8+ T cells sorted from blood, taken in a trial of the OX40 agonist ivuxolimab. The receptors come from an adult with an advanced solid tumor such as melanoma, head and neck, liver or kidney cancer.

The CDR3 is CASSVQGGRAEAFF. The CDR3, as DNA: TGTGCCAGCAGTGTCCAGGGGGGCAGGGCTGAAGCTTTCTTT. This chain connects TRBV9 to TRBJ1-1; 7 nucleotides line up with TRBD1. Germline trimming cut 5 bases from V and 6 bases from J; bases unmatched to any gene: 10. The CDR3 length is 14 residues. CDR1 is SGDLS, CDR2 YYNGEE, per germline.

The chain combines TRBV5-1 with TRBJ2-7; 9 nucleotides agree with TRBD1. Unmatched junction bases numbered 3, after V lost 3 bases and J lost 8 bases. Germline lookup yields CDR1 SGHRS and CDR2 YFSETQ. The CDR3 is 12 residues long. The CDR3 region has the DNA TGCGCCAGCAGCTCGGACAGGGGCCAGCAGTACTTC. Translation gives CASSSDRGQQYF.

The V call is TRBV7-2, the J call TRBJ1-2; tentatively, D is TRBD1 (6 bases). Trimming cost V 5 bases and J 0 bases, with 10 bases left between them. From germline, CDR1 is SGHTA and CDR2 FQGNSA. CDR3 size: 14 residues. In DNA form, the CDR3 reads TGTGCCAGCAGCCCTTGGACAGCTAACTATGGCTACACCTTC. Translation gives CASSPWTANYGYTF.

The chain couples TRBV5-1 to TRBJ1-1; D is ambiguous. Germline assignment: CDR1 SGHRS and CDR2 YFSETQ. Trimming shortened V by 1 base and J by 0 bases, and 7 bases separated the two germline ends. The CDR3 covers 14 residues. The CDR3 region has the DNA TGCGCCAGCAGCTTGTGGGATATGAACACTGAAGCTTTCTTT. Encoded protein: CASSLWDMNTEAFF.

CDR3 sequence reads: CASIYARQGGTDTQYF. CDR3 coding DNA: TGTGCCAGCATTTACGCCCGACAGGGGGGCACAGATACGCAGTATTTT. This chain uses TRBV2 with TRBJ2-3; 9 bases agree with TRBD1. V was clipped by 7 bases and J by 1 base; unmatched bases: 9. Germline lookup yields CDR1 SNHLY and CDR2 FYNNEI. The CDR3 totals 16 residues.

This rearrangement joins TRBV9 to TRBJ1-5, with 8 positions matching TRBD1. The J segment lost 6 bases and the V segment lost 9 bases, leaving 26 bases of the junction unmatched. Germline V CDR1 and CDR2: SGDLS, YYNGEE. The length of the CDR3 is 19 residues. Here the CDR3 DNA reads TGTGCCATTCTTGGTCGGGACAGGCGCCGAAAAAGGCACCCTCAGCCCCAGCATTTT. Its translation: CAILGRDRRRKRHPQPQHF.

J is TRBJ2-7 and V is TRBV6-6, with D possibly matching TRBD1 (6 bases). V shed 7 bases and J shed 2 bases, with 18 bases lying between them. There are 15 residues in the CDR3. The germline CDR1 and CDR2 sequences are MNHNY and SVGAGI (reference sequence). The CDR3 region is CASKTWQGRAYEQYF. CDR3 coding DNA: TGTGCCAGCAAGACATGGCAGGGGCGAGCCTACGAGCAGTACTTC.

The chain combines TRBV4-1 with TRBJ2-3; 10 nucleotides agree with TRBD2. The CDR3 covers 15 residues. After removal of 4 bases from V and 3 bases from J, the junction contained 4 bases not matched to a gene. Looked up from germline, CDR1 is MGHRA and CDR2 is YSYEKL. CDR3 loop: CASSLLLAGTDTQYF. CDR3 sequence (DNA): TGCGCCAGCAGCCTCCTACTAGCGGGAACAGATACGCAGTATTTT.

The rearrangement uses TRBV4-1 and TRBJ1-5; no definite D call. Germline loops: CDR1 MGHRA, CDR2 YSYEKL. Trimming stripped 0 bases from V and 6 bases from J, with 15 bases between. CDR3 length equals 16 residues. As DNA, the CDR3 is TGCGCCAGCAGCCAAGAAGCGGGAAACAATGGTCAGCCCCAGCATTTT. It yields the protein CASSQEAGNNGQPQHF.

The chain joins TRBV28 to TRBJ1-5; possibly TRBD1 for D (6 bases). The CDR3 sequence is 15 residues long. Trimming took off 2 bases at V and 1 base at J, with 9 bases between the two ends. Per the germline V gene, CDR1 is MDHEN and CDR2 is SYDVKM. The CDR3 is CASSLPGASNQPQHF. The CDR3 region has the DNA TGTGCCAGCAGTTTACCAGGGGCGAGCAATCAGCCCCAGCATTTT. Supplemented by reference TRBV28 and TRBJ1-5, the full variable domain reads DVKVTQSSRYLVKRTGEKVFLECVQDMDHENMFWYRQDPGLGLRLIYFSYDVKMKEKGDIPEGYSVSREKKERFSLILESASTNQTSMYLCASSLPGASNQPQHFGDGTRLSIL.

This clone has only one observation. The CDR3 is CASSPSLGTGNQPQHF. CDR3 coding DNA: TGTGCCAGCAGTCCCTCACTCGGGACAGGGAATCAGCCCCAGCATTTT. The V gene is TRBV28, the J gene TRBJ1-5, with 9 bases matching TRBD1. The trim removed 5 bases at V and 4 bases at J, leaving 9 bases unmatched. The length of the CDR3 is 16 residues. The germline V gene encodes CDR1 MDHEN and CDR2 SYDVKM. The full variable domain, rest sourced from reference TRBV28 and TRBJ1-5, is DVKVTQSSRYLVKRTGEKVFLECVQDMDHENMFWYRQDPGLGLRLIYFSYDVKMKEKGDIPEGYSVSREKKERFSLILESASTNQTSMYLCASSPSLGTGNQPQHFGDGTRLSIL.

The chain employs TRBV2 and TRBJ2-1; tentative D call: TRBD2 (6 bases). Germline V gene lookup returns CDR1 SNHLY and CDR2 FYNNEI. CDR3 length equals 14 residues. V lost 6 bases and J 7 bases, leaving 16 bases between the germline ends. The CDR3 sequence is CASRWRDGRNEQFF. The CDR3 region has the DNA TGTGCCAGCAGATGGCGGGATGGGAGGAATGAGCAGTTCTTC.

This chain links TRBV4-3 with TRBJ1-4; D gene unclear. The CDR3 loop spans 16 amino acids. Germline V lookup: CDR1 LGHNA, CDR2 YSLEER. The ends were cut back, 0 bases at V and 3 bases at J, with 11 bases in the middle. CDR3 sequence (DNA): TGCGCCAGCAGCCAAGATTTAAGTTGGGCTAATGAAAAACTGTTTTTT. It translates to CASSQDLSWANEKLFF.

The V and J genes are TRBV28 and TRBJ1-2, with D tentatively TRBD1 (6 bases). In germline, CDR1 is MDHEN, CDR2 SYDVKM. Trimming took off 10 bases at V and 3 bases at J, with 27 bases between the two ends. CDR3 size: 17 residues. CDR3 sequence (DNA): TGTGCCACCTTAAGGATGACGGGGGGGCGTATACACTATGGCTACACCTTC. Translating gives CATLRMTGGRIHYGYTF.

The CDR3 loop reads CASSPSRGRTEAFF. CDR3 nucleotides: TGTGCCAGCAGCCCGTCGCGGGGGAGGACTGAAGCTTTCTTT. The chain is built from TRBV7-9 and TRBJ1-1, with a possible D match to TRBD1 (5 bases). Trimming left V 5 bases short and J 5 bases short, with 15 bases between. The germline CDR1 and CDR2 sequences are SEHNR and FQNEAQ (reference sequence). The CDR3 runs to 14 residues.

The chain is built from TRBV7-6 and TRBJ1-4, with D hard to call. Trimming took 1 base from V and 4 from J, leaving 13 bases between them. Looked up from germline, CDR1 is SGHVS and CDR2 is FNYEAQ. The CDR3 totals 16 residues. The CDR3 DNA is TGTGCCAGCAGCTTAGGGATCCCGGCCCTTAATGAAAAACTGTTTTTT. This encodes CASSLGIPALNEKLFF.

The CDR3, as DNA: TGTGCCAGCAGCCCCGGGGGAGGGAGGGCTTTCAATGAGCAGTTCTTC. It encodes CASSPGGGRAFNEQFF. V is TRBV11-3 and J is TRBJ2-1, with TRBD2 identical over 7 bases. The CDR3 spans 16 residues. The V segment lost 5 bases and the J segment 6 bases; nucleotides outside the gene matches: 13. Germline-derived CDR1 and CDR2 are SGHNT and YENEEA.

J is TRBJ1-1 and V is TRBV2, with D unclear. Germline CDR1 SNHLY, CDR2 FYNNEI. CDR3 length: 13 residues. V was pared by 3 bases and J by 9 bases, with 14 bases between. CDR3 region: CASSDGPTTQAFF. As DNA, the CDR3 is TGTGCCAGCAGTGACGGACCGACTACCCAAGCTTTCTTT.

The J gene is TRBJ2-1, the V gene TRBV13, with 10 bases fitting TRBD2. The V segment lost 1 base and the J segment 7 bases; nucleotides outside the gene matches: 7. Looked up from germline, CDR1 is PRHDT and CDR2 is FYEKMQ (reference sequence). The CDR3 is 16 amino acids. CDR3 amino acids: CASSLVKGLALNEQFF. CDR3 nucleotides: TGTGCCAGCAGCTTAGTAAAGGGACTAGCGTTGAATGAGCAGTTCTTC. The whole variable domain, filled in from reference TRBV13 and TRBJ2-1, reads AAGVIQSPRHLIKEKRETATLKCYPIPRHDTVYWYQQGPGQDPQFLISFYEKMQSDKGSIPDRFSAQQFSDYHSELNMSSLELGDSALYFCASSLVKGLALNEQFFGPGTRLTVL.

The chain couples TRBV18 to TRBJ1-1; D is possibly TRBD1 (5 bases). The CDR3 runs 13 residues. The germline CDR1 and CDR2 sequences are KGHSH and LQKENI. V lost 4 bases and J lost 3, with 9 bases in between. The CDR3 coding sequence is TGTGCCAGCTCACTTTTACAGGACACTGAAGCTTTCTTT. Protein product: CASSLLQDTEAFF.

This rearrangement joins TRBV20-1 to TRBJ2-2; no firm D call. In germline, CDR1 is DFQATT, CDR2 SNEGSKA (reference sequence). V gave up 6 bases and J gave up 7 bases, with 9 bases separating them. CDR3 length equals 11 residues. DNA for the CDR3: TGCAGTGCCTTAACGCGCGGGGAGCTGTTTTTT. Encoded protein: CSALTRGELFF.

This chain uses TRBV11-3 with TRBJ2-7; D remains ambiguous. Between the trimmed V and J ends, which lost 5 bases and 3 bases, there was a span of 14 bases. The CDR3 spans 14 residues. CDR1 and CDR2 from the germline V gene are SGHNT and YENEEA. The CDR3 DNA reads TGTGCCAGCAGCCCGCCGGGTCACCTCTACGAGCAGTACTTC. It translates to CASSPPGHLYEQYF.

By share, this clone ranks as medium-sized. The chain uses TRBV27 and TRBJ2-3, with a tentative D call TRBD1 (6 bases). The CDR3 extends over 15 amino acids. V was shortened by 5 bases and J by 4 bases, with 16 bases between the two germline ends. Germline CDR1 MNHEY, CDR2 SMNVEV (reference sequence). The CDR3 bases are TGTGCCAGCAGTAAAGGCGTGGGGGCGCCAGATACGCAGTATTTT. Its translation is CASSKGVGAPDTQYF.

Comment on this clone: The same CDR3 is also encoded by other DNA sequences in this sample. V and J are TRBV6-6 and TRBJ2-5; no definite D call. The germline gives CDR1 MNHNY, CDR2 SVGAGI (reference sequence). The CDR3 spans 14 residues. Trimming pared 2 bases from V and 0 bases from J, leaving 7 bases between. The CDR3 sequence is CASSYLGNQETQYF. The CDR3 DNA reads as TGTGCCAGCAGTTACCTGGGGAACCAAGAGACCCAGTACTTC.

The chain links TRBV19 to TRBJ2-2; D gene uncertain. This CDR3 is built from 13 residues. V was cut by 5 bases and J by 4 bases, with 8 bases left in between. Germline V gives CDR1 LNHDA, CDR2 SQIVND (reference sequence). CDR3 residues: CASSPVGTGELFF. The CDR3 DNA reads TGTGCCAGTAGTCCGGTAGGCACCGGGGAGCTGTTTTTT.

V gene TRBV7-2 combines with J gene TRBJ2-1; 10 bases align to TRBD2. V lost 4 bases and J lost 3; bases outside the gene matches: 6. Germline values: CDR1 SGHTA, CDR2 FQGNSA. The CDR3 covers 16 residues. The CDR3 nucleotides are TGTGCCAGCAGCTCGCGGACTAGCGGTTACTACAATGAGCAGTTCTTC. Residues: CASSSRTSGYYNEQFF.

The V gene is TRBV6-6, the J gene TRBJ1-1; D unclear. The CDR3 runs 15 residues. Germline lookup yields CDR1 MNHNY and CDR2 SVGAGI (reference sequence). V gave up 7 bases and J gave up 1 base, with 16 bases separating them. In nucleotides, the CDR3 is TGTGCCAGCACCAATTTAGGACGGGCGAACACTGAAGCTTTCTTT. It translates to CASTNLGRANTEAFF.

This chain links TRBV2 with TRBJ2-3; 8 nucleotides agree with TRBD2. Germline V gene lookup returns CDR1 SNHLY and CDR2 FYNNEI. The CDR3 totals 14 residues. The V segment lost 9 bases and the J segment 4 bases; nucleotides outside the gene matches: 9. CDR3: CARGSGSGADTQYF. As DNA, the CDR3 is TGTGCCAGAGGAAGCGGGAGCGGTGCAGATACGCAGTATTTT.

V usage is TRBV5-1 and J usage is TRBJ2-1; perhaps TRBD1 as D (6 bases). The CDR3 has 15 residues. Germline lookup yields CDR1 SGHRS and CDR2 YFSETQ. Trimming pared 4 bases from V and 6 bases from J, leaving 17 bases between. CDR3: CASSLTGLVLNEQFF. In DNA form, the CDR3 reads TGCGCCAGCAGCCTGACAGGTTTGGTACTCAATGAGCAGTTCTTC. Full variable domain (missing parts from reference TRBV5-1 and TRBJ2-1): KAGVTQTPRYLIKTRGQQVTLSCSPISGHRSVSWYQQTPGQGLQFLFEYFSETQRNKGNFPGRFSGRQFSNSRSEMNVSTLELGDSALYLCASSLTGLVLNEQFFGPGTRLTVL.

The V call is TRBV18, the J call TRBJ1-2; TRBD1 matches at 9 bases. V gave up 4 bases and J gave up 5 bases; unmatched junction bases: 11. Germline CDR1 and CDR2: KGHSH and LQKENI. CDR3 length: 16 residues. The CDR3 coding sequence is TGTGCCAGCTCACGGCCCGGGACAGGGTCGGCATATGGCTACACCTTC. Amino acids: CASSRPGTGSAYGYTF.